Presented here are 18 T cell receptor beta chains from one specimen sequenced in a study of T cells in Graves' hyperthyroidism and ophthalmopathy. Authors of the study amplified TCR beta CDR3 regions from RNA transcripts. During a first-round RT-PCR of the TCR CDR3, the HTBI primer set was used. TCRdb passed the multiplex PCR reads through MiXCR, listing each CDR3 protein once. The sample gives hundreds of thousands of distinct CDR3 sequences, 35% to 40% of which show up once; 7.5% to 9.5% is in the top ten. What was sequenced was blood. Every receptor here comes from a man aged 18 to 35 with Graves' hyperthyroidism.

Many counts were recorded for this clonotype. The chain joins TRBV29-1 to TRBJ2-5, with D possibly being TRBD2 (6 bases). Germline CDR1 reads SQVTM; CDR2 reads ANQGSEA. The CDR3 has 14 residues. Deletions cut 1 base from V and 4 bases from J, with 13 bases between. The CDR3 region is CSVEGAGRRETQYF. The CDR3, as DNA: TGCAGCGTTGAAGGAGCAGGGAGGCGAGAGACCCAGTACTTC.

The chain couples TRBV9 to TRBJ2-5, with 11 bases matching TRBD2. Trimming removed 0 bases from V and 1 base from J; junction bases left unmatched: 5. From germline, CDR1 is SGDLS and CDR2 YYNGEE. The CDR3 contains 17 residues. The CDR3 is CASSVGATSGIQETQYF. The CDR3 DNA follows: TGTGCCAGCAGCGTAGGGGCGACTAGCGGGATCCAAGAGACCCAGTACTTC.

This clonotype has ten or more counts. This rearrangement joins TRBV2 to TRBJ2-5, with 11 bases that match TRBD2. Trimming took 2 bases from V and 2 from J; bases not matched to a gene: 4. Germline V gene lookup returns CDR1 SNHLY and CDR2 FYNNEI. The CDR3 has 16 amino acids. The CDR3 region is CASSELASGRQETQYF. CDR3 coding DNA: TGTGCCAGCAGTGAATTGGCTAGCGGGAGGCAAGAGACCCAGTACTTC.

A word on this clonotype: A junction end diverges from the germline sequence, so it may reflect a read error. CDR3 bases: TGCGCCAGCAGCCAGCGGGTTGGACGGGAGCGTACTGGGGAGCTGTTTTTT. Translating gives CASSQRVGRERTGELFF. The genes are TRBV7-3 and TRBJ2-2; D might be TRBD2 (6 bases). The CDR3 consists of 17 residues. CDR1 and CDR2 from the germline V gene are SGHTA and FQGTGA.

This clonotype was found many times. The J gene is TRBJ1-5, the V gene TRBV12-3 or TRBV12-4; 11 bases map to TRBD1. This CDR3 comprises 12 residues. V lost 8 bases, J lost 6 bases, and 0 bases stayed unmatched. In nucleotides, the CDR3 is TGTGCCAGCGGGACAGGGGGTCAGCCCCAGCATTTT. This sequence encodes CASGTGGQPQHF.

The chain joins TRBV10-3 to TRBJ2-6; TRBD1 matches at 10 bases. CDR3 size: 18 residues. Germline V gene data show CDR1 as ENHRY and CDR2 as SYGVKD. Unmatched junction bases numbered 15, after V lost 10 bases and J lost 3 bases. Here the CDR3 DNA reads TGTGCCAGCAGCGGAGGGACAGGGGAAAAGTATGGGGCCAACGTCCTGACTTTC. This gives the protein CASSGGTGEKYGANVLTF.

The V gene is TRBV10-3, the J gene TRBJ1-5; TRBD1 might be the D (6 bases). Germline CDR1 ENHRY, CDR2 SYGVKD. Trimming removed 2 bases from V and 5 bases from J, with 10 bases in between. This CDR3 comprises 14 residues. The CDR3 DNA reads as TGTGCCATCAGTGAGCGGGGGGCGGATCAGCCCCAGCATTTT. Translated: CAISERGADQPQHF.

This clonotype was seen at least ten times. V is TRBV2 and J is TRBJ1-1; TRBD1 might be the D (6 bases). Germline V gene sequence: CDR1 SNHLY, CDR2 FYNNEI. This CDR3 region has 14 residues. The germline V and J ends were trimmed by 8 bases and 5 bases, with 18 bases remaining between them. CDR3 protein: CASLVGTGKTEAFF. CDR3 coding DNA: TGTGCCAGCCTTGTCGGTACAGGGAAAACTGAAGCTTTCTTT.

This clonotype was observed a few times. The chain has TRBV20-1 and TRBJ1-5; D is ambiguous. The V end was cut by 3 bases, the J end by 3 bases, with 9 bases between. The CDR3 has 13 amino acids. In germline, CDR1 is DFQATT, CDR2 SNEGSKA (reference sequence). CDR3 in amino acids: CSASSESNQPQHF. In DNA, the CDR3 is TGCAGTGCTAGTAGTGAATCCAATCAGCCCCAGCATTTT.

There are a few counts of this clonotype. This chain uses TRBV7-9 with TRBJ2-6; possibly TRBD2 for D (5 bases). Trimming took 6 bases from V and 3 from J, leaving 12 bases between them. This CDR3 is 15 amino acids long. Per germline, CDR1 SEHNR and CDR2 FQNEAQ (reference sequence). The CDR3 loop reads CASSLSGFGANVLTF. The DNA for the CDR3 is TGTGCCAGCAGTTTATCGGGGTTTGGGGCCAACGTCCTGACTTTC.

The table lists this clonotype with a few counts. V and J are TRBV6-2 or TRBV6-3 and TRBJ1-1, with D unresolved. The V end was cut by 4 bases, the J end by 6 bases, with 18 bases between. The CDR3 runs to 15 residues. Germline-derived CDR1 and CDR2 are MNHEY and SVGEGT. The CDR3 DNA sequence: TGTGCCAGCAGTTCCGCCGTTAAGGCGGCGGCTGAAGCTTTCTTT. This encodes CASSSAVKAAAEAFF.

At least ten counts were recorded for this clonotype. The chain links TRBV9 to TRBJ1-3; D not certain. The CDR3 loop spans 14 amino acids. V lost 0 bases to trimming and J lost 0 bases, with 4 bases between them. Germline lookup yields CDR1 SGDLS and CDR2 YYNGEE. In nucleotides, the CDR3 is TGTGCCAGCAGCGTAGAGAACTCTGGAAACACCATATATTTT. It yields the protein CASSVENSGNTIYF.

The rearrangement uses TRBV10-3 and TRBJ1-1, with a tentative D call TRBD1 (6 bases). Germline CDR1 and CDR2: ENHRY and SYGVKD. The CDR3 is 15 residues long. V shed 10 bases and J shed 0 bases, with 18 bases lying between them. The CDR3 loop reads CATKGGTGMNTEAFF. In nucleotides, the CDR3 is TGTGCCACCAAGGGGGGTACCGGCATGAACACTGAAGCTTTCTTT.

Concerning this clonotype itself: At one end, the junction sequence differs from germline, possibly due to a read error. The rearrangement links TRBV5-1 to TRBJ1-1; D perhaps matches TRBD1 (6 bases). CDR1 is SGHRS and CDR2 is YFSETQ in the germline V gene. This CDR3 contains 13 residues. The CDR3 spells CASSARGATEAFF. For the CDR3, the DNA is TGTGCCAGCAGCGCTCGGGGGGCCACTGAAGCTTTCTTT.

This clonotype was found once. The chain is built from TRBV7-6 and TRBJ2-5, with D maybe TRBD2 (6 bases). Trimming pared 5 bases from V and 4 bases from J, leaving 29 bases between. CDR3 size: 19 residues. Germline CDR1 reads SGHVS; CDR2 reads FNYEAQ. The CDR3 region has the DNA TGTGCCAGCAGCCCCGGGGTAAGCGGACGGCTCCTGGGAGGAGAGACCCAGTACTTC. Its translation: CASSPGVSGRLLGGETQYF.

V is TRBV9 and J is TRBJ2-7; no definite D call. Between the trimmed V and J ends, which lost 5 bases and 4 bases, there was a span of 16 bases. CDR3 length equals 14 residues. The V gene's germline CDR1 is SGDLS and CDR2 YYNGEE. In DNA, the CDR3 is TGTGCCAGCAGTCCCCTAAGTCCGGTTTACGAGCAGTACTTC. Its protein product is CASSPLSPVYEQYF.

This clonotype was seen a handful of times. The V gene is TRBV20-1, the J gene TRBJ2-2, with D maybe TRBD1 (5 bases). Germline V gene lookup returns CDR1 DFQATT and CDR2 SNEGSKA (reference sequence). CDR3 size: 14 residues. Trimming removed 3 bases at V and 0 bases at J, with 8 bases between. The CDR3 loop reads CSASRTTNTGELFF. The CDR3 bases are TGCAGTGCTAGCAGGACAACGAACACCGGGGAGCTGTTTTTT.

This clonotype occurred a few times. The chain links TRBV5-1 to TRBJ2-6; TRBD2 is a possible D gene (6 bases). V was trimmed by 2 bases and J by 4 bases, leaving 10 bases between them. Germline CDR1 SGHRS, CDR2 YFSETQ. The length of the CDR3 is 15 residues. The CDR3 region is CASSFVGGGANVLTF. The CDR3 DNA reads as TGCGCCAGCAGCTTTGTGGGAGGCGGGGCCAACGTCCTGACTTTC.